These 3 T cell receptor beta chains originate from one sample sequenced in a study of identical twins. TCRdb reprocessed the 5' RACE reads with MiXCR, giving one entry per CDR3 protein. In the table there are fewer than 800,000 distinct CDR3 sequences, roughly 6.6% of which are singletons. This same sample was also part of a study on yellow fever vaccine responses in identical twins.

The sequencing sample was made of PBMCs. The receptor set was obtained from a woman between 18 and 30 years old in good health.

The rearrangement uses TRBV20-1 and TRBJ2-1, with a weak D call TRBD2 (6 bases). The germline gives CDR1 DFQATT, CDR2 SNEGSKA (reference sequence). Trimming took 4 bases from V and 0 from J, leaving 13 bases between them. The CDR3 is 15 amino acids. DNA of the CDR3: TGCAGTGCTATGGTAGCGGTCCTCTCCTACAATGAGCAGTTCTTC. It translates to CSAMVAVLSYNEQFF.

The chain couples TRBV27 to TRBJ1-4; D is possibly TRBD1 (6 bases). The V end was cut by 5 bases, the J end by 5 bases, with 12 bases between. The V gene's germline CDR1 is MNHEY and CDR2 SMNVEV (reference sequence). This CDR3 is built from 14 residues. CDR3 region: CASSTGRLNEKLFF. The CDR3 DNA is TGTGCCAGCAGTACAGGGCGCCTCAATGAAAAACTGTTTTTT.

The genes are TRBV9 and TRBJ2-7; 16 nucleotides align to TRBD2. This CDR3 is built from 17 residues. Unmatched junction bases numbered 6, after V lost 2 bases and J lost 4 bases. From germline, CDR1 is SGDLS and CDR2 YYNGEE. CDR3 sequence reads: CASSVGLAGGPKYEQYF. Here the CDR3 DNA reads TGTGCCAGCAGCGTGGGACTAGCGGGAGGGCCTAAATACGAGCAGTACTTC.